Each of the 24 T cell receptor beta chains below was sequenced from the same sample in a study of beta chain features in type 1 diabetes. Reverse transcription of all isolated RNA meant that expressed TCRB transcripts were sequenced. Clones were read by immunoSEQ multiplex PCR, and TCRdb kept only the in-frame ones, dropping some. The sample holds roughly 400,000 clones; roughly 13% are singletons and the top ten take around 0.035%. The sample comprised naive CD4+ T cells from blood. The receptor set was obtained from a young man in good health.

This clone was observed a few times. The chain joins TRBV18 to TRBJ2-7; 11 bases are a match to TRBD1. The CDR3 is made up of 13 amino acids. Germline V gene data show CDR1 as KGHSH and CDR2 as LQKENI. V shed 6 bases and J 7 bases; nucleotides not matched to a gene: 5. CDR3 region: CASSTGTGGEQYV. CDR3 nucleotides: TGTGCCAGCTCGACTGGGACAGGGGGGGAGCAGTACGTC.

This clone was detected only a few times. J is TRBJ2-1 and V is TRBV19, with 7 bases fitting TRBD1. The CDR3 totals 14 residues. V gave up 3 bases and J gave up 6 bases; unmatched junction bases: 5. Per the germline V gene, CDR1 is LNHDA and CDR2 is SQIVND (reference sequence). The CDR3 coding sequence is TGTGCCAGTAGTATTGGACGGGACAGCAATGAGCAGTTCTTC. The encoded protein is CASSIGRDSNEQFF. The full variable domain, with the rest looked up from reference TRBV19 and TRBJ2-1, is DGGITQSPKYLFRKEGQNVTLSCEQNLNHDAMYWYRQDPGQGLRLIYYSQIVNDFQKGDIAEGYSVSREKKESFPLTVTSAQKNPTAFYLCASSIGRDSNEQFFGPGTRLTVL.

A few counts support this clone. This sample includes further DNA sequences coding for the same CDR3. The chain employs TRBV7-2 and TRBJ2-7; the match to TRBD2 covers 14 bases. The CDR3 consists of 17 residues. Per germline, CDR1 SGHTA and CDR2 FQGNSA. The V gene end was trimmed by 5 bases and the J gene end by 3 bases; junction bases not matched to a gene: 9. CDR3 nucleotide sequence: TGTGCCAGCAGCCCCGGAGGACTAGCGGGAGGTCTCTACGAGCAGTACGTC. This translates into CASSPGGLAGGLYEQYV.

Comment on this clone: Sequence at one end of the junction differs from germline and may be a read error. The CDR3 here is CAGSPGDSRNEQFF. The CDR3 region has the DNA TGTGCCGGGAGTCCCGGGGACAGCCGCAATGAGCAGTTCTTC. This chain uses TRBV30 with TRBJ2-1; 7 bases align to TRBD1. Germline V gene data show CDR1 as GTSNPN and CDR2 as SVGIG (reference sequence). The CDR3 consists of 14 residues.

This clone appeared a few times. This chain uses TRBV27 with TRBJ2-7, with 10 bases identical to TRBD2. CDR1 is MNHEY, CDR2 SMNVEV, per germline (reference sequence). V was pared by 1 base and J by 1 base, with 4 bases of the junction left unmatched. This CDR3 has 16 amino acids. This chain's CDR3 is CASSLCSSGRSYEQYV. CDR3 DNA sequence: TGTGCCAGCAGTTTATGTAGTAGCGGGAGGTCCTACGAGCAGTACGTC.

This clone was found once. V gene TRBV20-1 combines with J gene TRBJ1-1; TRBD1 might be the D (5 bases). This CDR3 has 11 residues. V was cut by 3 bases and J by 5 bases, with 7 bases left in between. The germline V gene encodes CDR1 DFQATT and CDR2 SNEGSKA (reference sequence). In nucleotides, the CDR3 is TGCAGTGCTAGGGGGGTGACTGAAGCTTTCTTT. Its translation: CSARGVTEAFF.

The chain recombines TRBV18 with TRBJ1-4; TRBD1 agrees at 7 bases. Germline V CDR1 and CDR2: KGHSH, LQKENI. The CDR3 is 14 residues long. V lost 5 bases and J lost 4; bases outside the gene matches: 4. The CDR3: CASSEGQINEKLFF. In nucleotides, the CDR3 is TGTGCCAGCTCAGAGGGACAGATTAATGAAAAACTGTTTTTT.

This clone appeared a few times. The chain links TRBV9 to TRBJ2-3; 9 bases line up with TRBD2. Germline values: CDR1 SGDLS, CDR2 YYNGEE. This CDR3 has 18 residues. After removal of 5 bases from V and 6 bases from J, the junction contained 19 bases not matched to a gene. The CDR3: CASSHFPSGELVSDTQYF. As DNA, the CDR3 is TGTGCCAGCAGTCACTTCCCTAGCGGGGAATTGGTTTCGGATACGCAGTATTTT.

The chain combines TRBV29-1 with TRBJ2-7, with D possibly matching TRBD2 (5 bases). Germline-derived CDR1 and CDR2 are SQVTM and ANQGSEA. V was pared by 4 bases and J by 4 bases, with 17 bases between. CDR3 length: 14 residues. CDR3 bases: TGCAGCGTTGGGTATGACGGATGGAGGTACGAGCAGTACTTC. The encoded protein is CSVGYDGWRYEQYF.

The chain links TRBV10-1 to TRBJ2-7; 9 bases agree with TRBD2. The germline V gene has CDR1 WNHNN and CDR2 SYGVQD (reference sequence). After removal of 4 bases from V and 7 bases from J, the junction contained 8 bases not matched to a gene. The CDR3 extends over 14 amino acids. The CDR3 protein is CASSAGAGGGEQYF. In DNA form, the CDR3 reads TGCGCCAGCAGTGCGGGAGCGGGGGGAGGTGAGCAGTACTTC.

In regard to this clone: The same CDR3 is also encoded by other DNA sequences in this sample. The rearrangement links TRBV5-4 to TRBJ2-6, with no clear D. Trimming left V 0 bases short and J 0 bases short, with 4 bases between. The germline CDR1 and CDR2 sequences are SGHNT and YYREEE (reference sequence). This CDR3 is built from 15 residues. The CDR3 reads CASSLVGSGANVLTF. The CDR3 nucleotides read TGTGCCAGCAGCTTGGTGGGCTCTGGGGCCAACGTCCTGACTTTC. Supplemented by reference TRBV5-4 and TRBJ2-6, the full variable domain reads ETGVTQSPTHLIKTRGQQVTLRCSSQSGHNTVSWYQQALGQGPQFIFQYYREEENGRGNFPPRFSGLQFPNYSSELNVNALELDDSALYLCASSLVGSGANVLTFGAGSRLTVL.

Ten or more counts support this clone. V usage is TRBV29-1 and J usage is TRBJ2-1; 9 nucleotides line up with TRBD1. The CDR3 is 13 residues long. The J segment lost 2 bases and the V segment lost 7 bases, leaving 3 bases of the junction unmatched. The V gene's germline CDR1 is SQVTM and CDR2 ANQGSEA. CDR3: CSARQGAYNEQFF. Here the CDR3 DNA reads TGCAGCGCTAGACAGGGGGCCTACAATGAGCAGTTCTTC.

The rearrangement joins TRBV18 to TRBJ2-1, with D uncertain. V shed 2 bases and J shed 0 bases, with 8 bases lying between them. This CDR3 region has 15 residues. In germline, CDR1 is KGHSH, CDR2 LQKENI. This CDR3 is CASSPTFFSYNEQFF. The CDR3 DNA reads TGTGCCAGCTCACCAACATTCTTCTCCTACAATGAGCAGTTCTTC. The full variable domain, with the rest looked up from reference TRBV18 and TRBJ2-1, is NAGVMQNPRHLVRRRGQEARLRCSPMKGHSHVYWYRQLPEEGLKFMVYLQKENIIDESGMPKERFSAEFPKEGPSILRIQQVVRGDSAAYFCASSPTFFSYNEQFFGPGTRLTVL.

This clone was detected only once. V usage is TRBV5-6 and J usage is TRBJ2-2; no firm D call. This CDR3 is built from 13 residues. Germline loops: CDR1 SGHDT, CDR2 YYEEEE. Trimming cost V 4 bases and J 5 bases, with 9 bases left between them. CDR3 protein: CASSSDPTGELFF. For the CDR3, the DNA is TGTGCCAGCAGCAGTGACCCAACCGGGGAGCTGTTTTTT.

This clone was seen a few times. The chain couples TRBV7-2 to TRBJ2-7; TRBD1 or TRBD2 may be the D gene (7 bases each). Trimming pared 4 bases from V and 4 bases from J, leaving 23 bases between. Germline CDR1 and CDR2: SGHTA and FQGNSA. The CDR3 runs to 17 residues. This CDR3 is CASSYTGAGGGGYEQYF. CDR3 sequence (DNA): TGTGCCAGCAGCTACACAGGGGCAGGCGGGGGTGGATACGAGCAGTACTTC.

This clone turned up a few times. The chain has TRBV10-2 and TRBJ2-1; D may be TRBD2 (6 bases). Germline-derived CDR1 and CDR2 are WSHSY and SAAADI. The CDR3 consists of 14 residues. V was pared by 6 bases and J by 10 bases, with 19 bases between. The CDR3 is CASSDPGTPKEQFF. The CDR3 DNA sequence: TGCGCCAGCAGCGACCCTGGGACTCCTAAGGAGCAGTTCTTC.

The genes are TRBV29-1 and TRBJ2-6; D is perhaps TRBD2 (5 bases). Germline values: CDR1 SQVTM, CDR2 ANQGSEA. This CDR3 has 17 residues. The V end was cut by 6 bases, the J end by 2 bases, with 20 bases between. The CDR3: CSVLFFAAAAGANVLTF. DNA of the CDR3: TGCAGCGTGCTCTTTTTTGCAGCGGCCGCTGGGGCCAACGTCCTGACTTTC.

This clone was seen a handful of times. This chain uses TRBV14 with TRBJ2-1; tentatively, D is TRBD2 (6 bases). The V gene lost 4 bases and the J gene lost 0 bases, with 16 bases spanning the gap. The germline V gene encodes CDR1 SGHDN and CDR2 FVKESK. CDR3 length equals 17 residues. The DNA for the CDR3 is TGTGCCAGCAGCCCTACGGGACTCCAAAGCTCCTACAATGAGCAGTTCTTC. Translation gives CASSPTGLQSSYNEQFF.

The chain recombines TRBV19 with TRBJ1-2; no clear D gene. The germline gives CDR1 LNHDA, CDR2 SQIVND (reference sequence). The CDR3 length is 13 residues. The ends were cut back, 6 bases at V and 12 bases at J, with 20 bases in the middle. The CDR3 DNA sequence: TGTGCCAGTAGGGAGAACTCGGCCGGTGGGAACACCTTC. As protein: CASRENSAGGNTF.

This clone has more than one count but fewer than ten. The DNA of the CDR3 is TGTGCCGGGGGAGAGTCGGAAGCTTTCTTT. It is translated as CAGGESEAFF. V and J are TRBV2 and TRBJ1-1; D perhaps matches TRBD1 (5 bases). Looked up from germline, CDR1 is SNHLY and CDR2 is FYNNEI. With 11 bases removed from V and 8 bases from J, the gap between germline ends came to 12 bases. This CDR3 has 10 amino acids. The full variable domain, its missing parts supplied by reference TRBV2 and TRBJ1-1, is EPEVTQTPSHQVTQMGQEVILRCVPISNHLYFYWYRQILGQKVEFLVSFYNNEISEKSEIFDDQFSVERPDGSNFTLKIRSTKLEDSAMYFCAGGESEAFFGQGTRLTVV.

On this clone: Distinct nucleotide sequences in the sample also encode this CDR3. V is TRBV30 and J is TRBJ1-5, with a possible D match to TRBD1 (5 bases). From germline, CDR1 is GTSNPN and CDR2 SVGIG (reference sequence). The CDR3 runs to 13 residues. V was clipped by 0 bases and J by 4 bases, with 7 bases between them. DNA of the CDR3: TGTGCCTGGAGTGTACGGGGGAATCAGCCCCAGCATTTT. Amino acid sequence: CAWSVRGNQPQHF. Full variable domain (outside the CDR3, taken from reference TRBV30 and TRBJ1-5): SQTIHQWPATLVQPVGSPLSLECTVEGTSNPNLYWYRQAAGRGLQLLFYSVGIGQISSEVPQNLSASRPQDRQFILSSKKLLLSDSGFYLCAWSVRGNQPQHFGDGTRLSIL.

This clone appeared a few times. The J gene is TRBJ2-1, the V gene TRBV7-2; 7 positions match TRBD1. CDR3 length equals 12 residues. Germline trimming cut 8 bases from V and 7 bases from J; bases unmatched to any gene: 5. Germline V gives CDR1 SGHTA, CDR2 FQGNSA. CDR3 sequence reads: CASGTAGNEQFF. The CDR3 coding sequence is TGTGCCAGCGGGACAGCCGGAAATGAGCAGTTCTTC.

This clone was seen a handful of times. CDR3 protein: CASSLGLVGGELFF. The CDR3 bases are TGTGCCAGCAGCTTAGGACTAGTAGGCGGGGAGCTGTTTTTT. V usage is TRBV7-3 and J usage is TRBJ2-2; 7 bases agree with TRBD2. This CDR3 has 14 amino acids. J gave up 7 bases and V 2 bases, and 4 bases lay outside the gene matches. CDR1 and CDR2 from the germline V gene are SGHTA and FQGTGA.

This clone was detected only a few times. The chain joins TRBV7-9 to TRBJ2-5; D not resolved. The CDR3 is 12 amino acids. Germline V gives CDR1 SEHNR, CDR2 FQNEAQ (reference sequence). V lost 5 bases and J 5 bases, leaving 9 bases between the germline ends. CDR3 loop: CASSRTRETQYF. The CDR3 nucleotides read TGTGCCAGCAGCAGAACACGGGAGACCCAGTACTTC.